One sample yielded the 28 T cell receptor beta chains listed below, sequenced in a study of T cell responses to AZD1222 COVID-19 vaccine. Here immunoSEQ multiplex PCR was the method, and the copy in TCRdb shows in-frame clones only, minus some. The table has 150,000 or so clones, around 91% seen once. The sample consisted of peripheral blood, taken on day 0 of AZD1222 vaccination. These receptors all come from an adult in good health.

The V call is TRBV7-2, the J call TRBJ1-1, with D unclear. V gave up 10 bases and J gave up 4 bases, with 19 bases separating them. The CDR3 is 14 amino acids. CDR1 SGHTA and CDR2 FQGNSA come from the germline V gene. The CDR3 DNA reads TGTGCCACCAATGCGGAGTCTCTTCTCACTGAAGCTTTCTTT. Amino acids: CATNAESLLTEAFF.

V and J are TRBV25-1 and TRBJ2-3; a weak D match, TRBD2 (6 bases). The CDR3 has 14 residues. Trimming took 6 bases from V and 0 from J, leaving 10 bases between them. Germline assignment: CDR1 MGHDK and CDR2 SYGVNS. CDR3 sequence: CASSGGVSTDTQYF. The DNA of the CDR3 is TGTGCCAGCAGCGGCGGGGTCAGCACAGATACGCAGTATTTT.

The chain has TRBV19 and TRBJ1-2; TRBD1 is a possible D gene (5 bases). The V and J ends lost 1 base and 1 base respectively, with 13 bases between them. The germline gives CDR1 LNHDA, CDR2 SQIVND (reference sequence). This CDR3 is 16 amino acids long. The CDR3 sequence: CASSIAQGKGNYGYTF. As DNA, the CDR3 is TGTGCCAGTAGTATAGCTCAGGGAAAGGGTAACTATGGCTACACCTTC.

The rearrangement joins TRBV20-1 to TRBJ2-3; D gene uncertain. CDR3 length: 11 residues. CDR1 is DFQATT and CDR2 is SNEGSKA in the germline V gene (reference sequence). V lost 5 bases and J 7 bases, leaving 10 bases between the germline ends. The CDR3 sequence is CSAPNGYTQYF. The CDR3 DNA reads as TGCAGTGCTCCCAACGGATATACGCAGTATTTT.

The chain is built from TRBV6-5 and TRBJ1-3; D call uncertain. V gave up 6 bases and J gave up 1 base, with 10 bases separating them. The germline V gene has CDR1 MNHEY and CDR2 SVGAGI. This CDR3 is built from 14 residues. CDR3: CASRAGKSGNTIYF. CDR3 nucleotides: TGTGCCAGCAGGGCAGGAAAGTCTGGAAACACCATATATTTT.

The chain uses TRBV12-3 or TRBV12-4 and TRBJ1-2, with unresolved D. This CDR3 spans 12 amino acids. Trimming took 5 bases from V and 2 from J, leaving 6 bases between them. CDR3 DNA: TGTGCCAGCAGTACGTCCAACTATGGCTACACCTTC. Amino acid sequence: CASSTSNYGYTF.

To note about this clone: Distinct nucleotide sequences in the sample also encode this CDR3. This chain uses TRBV7-9 with TRBJ2-7, with D possibly matching TRBD1 (5 bases). Germline values: CDR1 SEHNR, CDR2 FQNEAQ (reference sequence). V was clipped by 3 bases and J by 3 bases, with 6 bases between them. The CDR3 has 12 residues. DNA of the CDR3: TGTGCCAGCAGCTTGCAGGGCTACGAGCAGTACTTC. Translating gives CASSLQGYEQYF.

V is TRBV7-9 and J is TRBJ2-5; no firm D call. The CDR3 runs to 14 residues. Trimming pared 4 bases from V and 7 bases from J, leaving 16 bases between. Germline CDR1 is SEHNR and CDR2 is FQNEAQ (reference sequence). CDR3 amino acids: CASSSPIGPRTQYF. The CDR3, as DNA: TGTGCCAGCAGCTCCCCCATCGGGCCCCGGACCCAGTACTTC.

The rearrangement uses TRBV5-4 and TRBJ2-3, with 8 bases lining up with TRBD2. V trimming: 4 bases; J trimming: 0 bases; junction bases outside the gene matches: 7. The CDR3 runs to 16 residues. Germline CDR1 SGHNT, CDR2 YYREEE (reference sequence). The CDR3 loop is CASSPLAGLSTDTQYF. The CDR3 region has the DNA TGTGCCAGCAGCCCCCTAGCGGGCCTTAGCACAGATACGCAGTATTTT.

The chain combines TRBV19 with TRBJ2-3; 9 bases fit TRBD1. The CDR3 extends over 16 amino acids. The germline V gene encodes CDR1 LNHDA and CDR2 SQIVND (reference sequence). After removal of 7 bases from V and 0 bases from J, the junction contained 8 bases not matched to a gene. The CDR3: CASKTTGGSSTDTQYF. The CDR3 DNA reads TGTGCCAGTAAAACAACAGGGGGCAGCAGCACAGATACGCAGTATTTT.

By share of the sample, this clone is medium-sized. The J gene is TRBJ2-3, the V gene TRBV6-4, with D possibly matching TRBD2 (6 bases). The CDR3 runs to 15 residues. In germline, CDR1 is MRHNA, CDR2 SNTAGT. Trimming left V 0 bases short and J 1 base short, with 8 bases between. The CDR3 loop reads CASSDSREGTDTQYF. The CDR3 DNA sequence: TGTGCCAGCAGTGACTCTAGGGAGGGCACAGATACGCAGTATTTT.

This clone turned up a few times. The chain is built from TRBV7-6 and TRBJ2-7; the D is unclear. Germline lookup yields CDR1 SGHVS and CDR2 FNYEAQ. The V end was cut by 1 base, the J end by 6 bases, with 13 bases between. This CDR3 contains 14 residues. CDR3 nucleotide sequence: TGTGCCAGCAGCTTAGGGCCAAGTTCGGGCGAGCAGTACTTC. Protein: CASSLGPSSGEQYF.

The chain carries TRBV28 and TRBJ1-2; 8 bases map to TRBD1. The CDR3 has 16 residues. The V gene's germline CDR1 is MDHEN and CDR2 SYDVKM. V was clipped by 4 bases and J by 7 bases; unmatched bases: 14. CDR3 in DNA: TGTGCCAGCAGTTCCCCCCTGGCCAGGGGGCTCGGTGGCTACACCTTC. As protein: CASSSPLARGLGGYTF.

The DNA for the CDR3 is TGTGCCAGCAGCCAGCTCGTGACAGGGGGGGAGACCCAGTACTTC. Translating gives CASSQLVTGGETQYF. The V gene is TRBV3-1 (or the pseudogene TRBV3-2), the J gene TRBJ2-5, with 9 bases lining up with TRBD1. CDR1 is LGHDT, CDR2 YNNKEL, per germline (reference sequence). The CDR3 contains 15 residues. V gave up 3 bases and J gave up 5 bases; unmatched junction bases: 7.

This clone was seen more than once but under ten times. As DNA, the CDR3 is TGTGCCAGCAGCCAAGGCGTTGGCACTGAAGCTTTCTTT. It is translated as CASSQGVGTEAFF. V is TRBV3-1 (or the pseudogene TRBV3-2) and J is TRBJ1-1; unclear D gene. The CDR3 contains 13 residues. Trimming pared 1 base from V and 4 bases from J, leaving 7 bases between. The germline CDR1 and CDR2 sequences are LGHDT and YNNKEL (reference sequence).

The chain links TRBV6-5 to TRBJ1-1, with 9 bases fitting TRBD1. V shed 2 bases, J shed 3 bases, and the junction held 1 base outside the gene matches. The CDR3 has 14 residues. Germline CDR1 is MNHEY and CDR2 is SVGAGI. CDR3 protein: CASSYRTGDTEAFF. The CDR3 DNA follows: TGTGCCAGCAGTTACCGGACAGGGGACACTGAAGCTTTCTTT.

The J gene is TRBJ1-1, the V gene TRBV9, with 8 bases fitting TRBD1. The CDR3 spans 14 residues. CDR1 and CDR2 (germline): SGDLS, YYNGEE. J was trimmed by 1 base and V by 3 bases; bases with no gene match: 2. The CDR3 is CASSDGTGNTEAFF. In DNA, the CDR3 is TGTGCCAGCAGCGATGGGACAGGGAACACTGAAGCTTTCTTT.

The J gene is TRBJ1-2, the V gene TRBV20-1; D unclear. Trimming left V 0 bases short and J 5 bases short, with 4 bases between. Per germline, CDR1 DFQATT and CDR2 SNEGSKA (reference sequence). This CDR3 is built from 11 residues. The CDR3 DNA follows: TGCAGTGCTAGAGACAAATATGGCTACACCTTC. This translates into CSARDKYGYTF.

The J gene is TRBJ2-5, the V gene TRBV11-2, with TRBD2 as a possible D gene (6 bases). This CDR3 spans 15 amino acids. V was pared by 4 bases and J by 1 base, with 13 bases between. Germline V gene data show CDR1 as SGHAT and CDR2 as FQNNGV. The CDR3 bases are TGTGCCAGCAGCTCCGGGAGCTACCTCCAAGAGACCCAGTACTTC. Translated, it gives CASSSGSYLQETQYF.

The rearrangement joins TRBV3-1 (or the pseudogene TRBV3-2) to TRBJ1-6; TRBD1 matches 10 bases. Germline assignment: CDR1 LGHDT and CDR2 YNNKEL (reference sequence). The CDR3 is 16 residues long. The V segment lost 4 bases and the J segment 7 bases; nucleotides outside the gene matches: 7. The CDR3 DNA is TGTGCCAGCAGCCCCGACCCGGGACAGGGGAATTCACCCCTCCACTTT. It specifies CASSPDPGQGNSPLHF.

The chain has TRBV29-1 and TRBJ2-7, with 9 bases that match TRBD1. Trimming cost V 4 bases and J 4 bases; bases outside gene matches: 2. This CDR3 contains 12 residues. Germline CDR1 is SQVTM and CDR2 is ANQGSEA. The CDR3 loop reads CSVGGTGYEQYF. The CDR3 DNA follows: TGCAGCGTTGGGGGGACAGGGTACGAGCAGTACTTC.

The rearrangement joins TRBV7-2 to TRBJ1-5; D remains ambiguous. CDR1 is SGHTA, CDR2 FQGNSA, per germline. V was clipped by 0 bases and J by 7 bases, with 7 bases between them. There are 13 residues in the CDR3. The CDR3 sequence: CASSLASGQPQHF. In DNA, the CDR3 is TGTGCCAGCAGCTTAGCGTCCGGGCAGCCCCAGCATTTT.

The chain has TRBV4-3 and TRBJ2-2; TRBD1 aligns across 11 bases. V trimming: 3 bases; J trimming: 6 bases; junction bases outside the gene matches: 0. This CDR3 has 14 amino acids. In germline, CDR1 is LGHNA, CDR2 YSLEER. The CDR3 loop reads CASSQDRGPGELFF. CDR3 bases: TGCGCCAGCAGCCAGGACAGGGGGCCCGGGGAGCTGTTTTTT.

The V gene is TRBV7-9, the J gene TRBJ1-1, with D unresolved. Trimming pared 0 bases from V and 4 bases from J, leaving 12 bases between. There are 15 residues in the CDR3. In germline, CDR1 is SEHNR, CDR2 FQNEAQ (reference sequence). The CDR3 DNA reads TGTGCCAGCAGCTTAGCGGGGTCACGGGGCACTGAAGCTTTCTTT. Translating it yields CASSLAGSRGTEAFF.

The chain uses TRBV18 and TRBJ2-7, with 7 bases aligning to TRBD2. Germline lookup yields CDR1 KGHSH and CDR2 LQKENI. This CDR3 contains 14 residues. V dropped 3 bases and J dropped 2; count of bases not matched to a gene: 4. The CDR3, as DNA: TGTGCCAGCTCACCGTACGGGAGGCCCTACGAGCAGTACTTC. This translates into CASSPYGRPYEQYF.

This rearrangement joins TRBV5-1 to TRBJ2-3; D possibly matches TRBD1 or TRBD2 (5 bases each). The CDR3 consists of 14 residues. The V and J ends lost 4 bases and 2 bases respectively, with 11 bases between them. Germline lookup yields CDR1 SGHRS and CDR2 YFSETQ. CDR3 sequence (DNA): TGCGCCAGCAGCGCGGCTGGGACCACAGATACGCAGTATTTT. Its protein product is CASSAAGTTDTQYF.

The chain has TRBV11-2 and TRBJ1-6; a weak D match, TRBD1 (6 bases). Germline loops: CDR1 SGHAT, CDR2 FQNNGV. The CDR3 is made up of 16 amino acids. The ends were cut back, 3 bases at V and 8 bases at J, with 17 bases in the middle. The CDR3 region has the DNA TGTGCCAGCAGCTTGTCGCGGGGGCCGACGGATTCACCCCTCCACTTT. Translation: CASSLSRGPTDSPLHF.

The chain has TRBV25-1 and TRBJ2-1; 15 nucleotides align to TRBD2. The CDR3 contains 13 residues. The ends lost 5 bases at V and 15 bases at J; junction bases unmatched: 5. The germline gives CDR1 MGHDK, CDR2 SYGVNS. DNA for the CDR3: TGTGCCAGCAGTCCCGGACTAGCGGGGGGGCCGTTCTTC. It is translated as CASSPGLAGGPFF.